This is a list of T cell receptor beta chains from one sample in a study of T cell responses to AZD1222 COVID-19 vaccine. Here immunoSEQ multiplex PCR was the method, and the copy in TCRdb shows in-frame clones only, minus some. The repertoire holds about 140,000 clones, with around nine tenths as singletons. The specimen was peripheral blood, collected on day 0 of AZD1222 vaccination. The receptors shown here come from an adult in good health. CDR3s include the opening cysteine and the closing phenylalanine or tryptophan. Each record gives: J gene, D gene, clone size, V gene, CDR3 protein, CDR3 DNA. The D gene is left open where the match is weak. Where a row states a size, it is once, few, many or the class of an expanded clone; other rows omit it.

TRBJ2-5 TRBD1 few TRBV5-1 CASSLSFPIWAPTGGTGETQYF TGCGCCAGCAGCTTATCTTTCCCGATCTGGGCCCCGACAGGGGGCACGGGAGAGACCCAGTACTTC
TRBJ2-7 TRBD1 NA TRBV7-2 CASRPRGQAEQYF TGTGCCAGCAGGCCCCGGGGACAGGCCGAGCAGTACTTC
TRBJ1-1 TRBD1 NA TRBV7-9 CASSLSGTVLNTEAFF TGTGCCAGCAGCCTCTCCGGGACAGTGTTGAACACTGAAGCTTTCTTT
TRBJ2-7 TRBD1 NA TRBV3-1/TRBV3-2 CASSQGRGPHEQYF TGTGCCAGCAGCCAGGGCAGGGGGCCCCACGAGCAGTACTTC
TRBJ1-2 NA NA TRBV5-1 CASSLSAGNLNGYTF TGCGCCAGCAGCTTGTCCGCGGGGAACTTGAATGGCTACACCTTC
TRBJ2-7 NA NA TRBV28 CASSLLGQGRHEQYF TGTGCCAGCAGTTTATTAGGGCAGGGTAGACACGAGCAGTACTTC
TRBJ2-2 TRBD1 NA TRBV24-1 CATSDYRGRNTGELFF TGTGCCACCAGTGATTACAGGGGGCGCAACACCGGGGAGCTGTTTTTT
TRBJ2-1 TRBD2 once TRBV7-9 CASSPHPRTSGTYNEQFF TGTGCCAGCAGTCCTCACCCCAGGACTAGCGGAACCTACAATGAGCAGTTCTTC
TRBJ1-5 NA NA TRBV24-1 CATFLDRAISNQPQHF TGTGCCACCTTCCTGGACAGAGCTATTAGCAATCAGCCCCAGCATTTT
TRBJ2-7 TRBD2 NA TRBV18 CASSPRISGASYEQYF TGTGCCAGCTCACCCAGAATAAGCGGGGCCTCCTACGAGCAGTACTTC
TRBJ2-7 TRBD2 NA TRBV5-1 CASSFFGGGEQYF TGCGCCAGCAGCTTTTTCGGGGGGGGCGAGCAGTACTTC
TRBJ1-2 NA NA TRBV6-5 CASSYSSIGDGYTF TGTGCCAGCAGTTACTCGAGTATAGGGGATGGCTACACCTTC
TRBJ1-4 NA NA TRBV6-5 CASSTGTQVYEKLFF TGTGCCAGCAGTACCGGGACTCAAGTGTATGAAAAACTGTTTTTT
TRBJ1-4 NA NA TRBV6-2/TRBV6-3 CASSRAGGGRREKLFF TGTGCCAGCAGTCGGGCAGGCGGGGGGCGCCGTGAAAAACTGTTTTTT
TRBJ1-4 NA NA TRBV27 CASAWLWTGAKTEKLFF TGTGCCAGCGCTTGGCTTTGGACCGGCGCTAAGACTGAAAAACTGTTTTTT
TRBJ2-3 NA NA TRBV18 CASSQGEADTQYF TGTGCCAGCTCACAGGGAGAGGCAGATACGCAGTATTTT
TRBJ2-7 TRBD2 NA TRBV28 CASTGTRYEQYF TGTGCCAGTACCGGGACTAGGTACGAGCAGTACTTC
TRBJ2-1 NA NA TRBV28 CASSRSNEQFF TGTGCCAGCAGCCGTAGCAATGAGCAGTTCTTC
TRBJ2-1 TRBD2 NA TRBV19 CASSIAQGLGTGNEQFF TGTGCCAGTAGTATAGCTCAGGGACTAGGGACGGGCAATGAGCAGTTCTTC
TRBJ1-5 TRBD1 NA TRBV19 CASRGTGGGVSNQPQHF TGTGCCTCTCGAGGGACAGGGGGAGGTGTGAGCAATCAGCCCCAGCATTTT
TRBJ2-7 NA NA TRBV28 CASTQTSGRLSYEQYF TGTGCCAGCACCCAAACGTCCGGGCGCCTCTCCTACGAGCAGTACTTC
TRBJ1-1 NA NA TRBV18 CASSKAGGFGRDTEAFF TGTGCCAGCTCAAAGGCCGGGGGTTTCGGACGGGACACTGAAGCTTTCTTT
TRBJ1-5 NA NA TRBV3-1/TRBV3-2 CASSQELRGGNQPQHF TGTGCCAGCAGCCAAGAACTCAGGGGAGGCAATCAGCCCCAGCATTTT
TRBJ2-5 NA NA TRBV19 CASRWGAEETQYF TGTGCCAGTCGGTGGGGGGCGGAGGAGACCCAGTACTTC
TRBJ1-1 NA NA TRBV7-9 CASSFLEWHTEAFF TGTGCCAGCAGCTTTTTAGAGTGGCACACTGAAGCTTTCTTT
TRBJ2-3 NA NA TRBV6-5 CASSYVTSTDTQYF TGTGCCAGCAGTTACGTCACGAGCACAGATACGCAGTATTTT
TRBJ1-2 NA NA TRBV11-3 CASSLTSGGGWTNYGYTF TGTGCCAGCAGCTTGACCTCGGGCGGGGGCTGGACTAACTATGGCTACACCTTC
TRBJ2-3 TRBD1 NA TRBV5-4 CASRAELQGKLDTQYF TGTGCCAGCAGGGCGGAGCTACAGGGGAAATTAGATACGCAGTATTTT
TRBJ2-1 NA once TRBV6-4 CASSDSSGSYNEQFF TGTGCCAGCAGTGACTCTAGCGGCTCCTACAATGAGCAGTTCTTC
TRBJ1-1 NA NA TRBV30 CAWTWRPPPNNAEAFF TGTGCCTGGACGTGGAGGCCTCCACCAAATAACGCTGAAGCTTTCTTT
TRBJ2-7 NA NA TRBV15 CATSRPPRNEQYF TGTGCCACCAGCAGACCTCCTAGGAACGAGCAGTACTTC
TRBJ2-2 TRBD1 NA TRBV4-2 CASTSGQGAFTGELFF TGTGCTAGCACCTCGGGACAGGGGGCGTTCACCGGGGAGCTGTTTTTT
TRBJ1-3 NA NA TRBV7-8 CASSLSPGPVGNTIYF TGTGCCAGCAGCTTGTCTCCCGGGCCTGTAGGAAACACCATATATTTT
TRBJ2-5 NA NA TRBV20-1 CSASATRYQYF TGCAGTGCTAGCGCGACTAGATACCAGTACTTC
TRBJ2-7 TRBD1 NA TRBV11-2 CASSLRQGAKGSYEQYF TGTGCCAGCAGCCTCCGACAGGGGGCGAAGGGCTCCTACGAGCAGTACTTC
TRBJ2-1 TRBD1 NA TRBV7-2 CASSVYRGHNEQFF TGTGCCAGCAGCGTATACAGGGGCCACAATGAGCAGTTCTTC
TRBJ1-5 NA NA TRBV27 CASSLPGQPQHF TGTGCCAGCAGTTTACCTGGCCAGCCCCAGCATTTT
TRBJ1-1 NA few TRBV6-5 CASTRTRNTEAFF TGTGCCAGCACCAGAACAAGGAACACTGAAGCTTTCTTT
TRBJ1-2 TRBD1 NA TRBV6-2/TRBV6-3 CASSGTGLYGYTF TGTGCCAGCAGTGGGACAGGGCTCTATGGCTACACCTTC